These T cell receptor beta chains were read from a single sample in a study of OX40 agonist ivuxolimab in advanced cancers. Data came from immunoSEQ multiplex PCR; TCRdb stores just in-frame clones and leaves some out. In the table there are some 72,000 clones, about nine tenths of which are singletons. Sequencing was performed on CD4+ or CD8+ T cells sorted from blood, taken in a trial of the OX40 agonist ivuxolimab. These receptors originate from an adult with an advanced solid tumor such as melanoma, head and neck, liver or kidney cancer. Both conserved end residues are part of each CDR3. Each record gives: CDR3 DNA, CDR3 protein, V gene, J gene, clone size, D gene. The D gene is left open where the match is weak. The size entry is marked missing in some rows and otherwise reads once, few, many or a size class.

TGTGCCTGGAGTGCCAACAGGGCGAACACTGAAGCTTTCTTT	CAWSANRANTEAFF	TRBV30	TRBJ1-1	NA	NA
TGTGCCAGTAGTGTTGGGACTAGCGCATCCTACGAGCAGTACTTC	CASSVGTSASYEQYF	TRBV19	TRBJ2-7	NA	TRBD2
TGTGCCAGCAGCAAATGGGCCTGCAGGGGGCCCCTCTATGGCTACACCTTC	CASSKWACRGPLYGYTF	TRBV21-1	TRBJ1-2	NA	NA
TGTGCCAGCAGCGTAGGTGGGCAGGGGATATCTGGGGAGCAGTTCTTC	CASSVGGQGISGEQFF	TRBV9	TRBJ2-1	few	NA
TGCGCCAGCAGCTTGGGGCCAACCACCTACGAGCAGTACTTC	CASSLGPTTYEQYF	TRBV5-1	TRBJ2-7	NA	NA
TGTGCCAGTAGGCCGGGACAGGGGGCCGGGGAGCTGTTTTTT	CASRPGQGAGELFF	TRBV19	TRBJ2-2	NA	TRBD1
TGCGCCAGCAGCCAAGGGTTACCGGCAGGGAACTATGGCTACACCTTC	CASSQGLPAGNYGYTF	TRBV4-3	TRBJ1-2	NA	NA
TGTGCCAGCAGTTTCCTGGGACAGGGTGAACAAGAGACCCAGTACTTC	CASSFLGQGEQETQYF	TRBV27	TRBJ2-5	NA	TRBD1
TGTGCCAGCCGGTTTCGAGGGCAAGAGACCCAGTACTTC	CASRFRGQETQYF	TRBV5-8	TRBJ2-5	once	NA
TGTGCCAGCTCAAAGACTAGCGGGAGCCTCGGCGAGCAGTACTTC	CASSKTSGSLGEQYF	TRBV7-2	TRBJ2-7	NA	TRBD2
TGTGCCAGCAGTTTGGGTATAAACTATGGCTACACCTTC	CASSLGINYGYTF	TRBV27	TRBJ1-2	NA	NA
TGTGCCAGCAGCCCTTTCTCGACTAGCTGGGGCGAGCAGTACTTC	CASSPFSTSWGEQYF	TRBV5-4	TRBJ2-7	NA	TRBD2
TGTGCCTGGAGTCTACAGAATAATTCACCCCTCCACTTT	CAWSLQNNSPLHF	TRBV30	TRBJ1-6	NA	NA
TGTGCCAGCAGCACTATGGGACAGGCGAATCAGCCCCAGCATTTT	CASSTMGQANQPQHF	TRBV7-2	TRBJ1-5	NA	TRBD1
NA	CASSSSPLNYGYTF	TRBV28	TRBJ1-2	NA	NA
TGTGCCAGCAGCTTATCTGGGAGAGCTGGAAACACCATATATTTT	CASSLSGRAGNTIYF	TRBV7-2	TRBJ1-3	NA	NA
TGTGCCAGCAGCGCCGGAATCGGACAGGGGAGCAGCACAGATACGCAGTATTTT	CASSAGIGQGSSTDTQYF	TRBV9	TRBJ2-3	NA	TRBD1
TGCGCCAGCAGCTTGGTCTGGGGGGCCTTAGCCAAAAACATTCAGTACTTC	CASSLVWGALAKNIQYF	TRBV5-1	TRBJ2-4	NA	NA
TGTGCCAGCAGCTTGGGACTAGCGGGGAACACCGGGGAGCTGTTTTTT	CASSLGLAGNTGELFF	TRBV5-6	TRBJ2-2	once	TRBD2
TGCGCCAGCAGCCACCCAAGGGGAGATCAGCCCCAGCATTTT	CASSHPRGDQPQHF	TRBV4-1	TRBJ1-5	few	NA
TGTGCCAGCTCACCTATAGCGGGAGAATGGCCGAATGAGCAGTTCTTC	CASSPIAGEWPNEQFF	TRBV18	TRBJ2-1	NA	TRBD2
TGTGCCAGCTCACCAATGGCTAGCGGGAACTACGAGCAGTACTTC	CASSPMASGNYEQYF	TRBV18	TRBJ2-7	NA	TRBD2
TGTGCCAGCACCGGGCCAGCCTCGCGGCTTGACGACTACGAGCAGTACTTC	CASTGPASRLDDYEQYF	TRBV25-1	TRBJ2-7	NA	NA
TGTGCCAGCAGCTTGACTAGCGGGAGATCCTACAATGAGCAGTTCTTC	CASSLTSGRSYNEQFF	TRBV5-4	TRBJ2-1	NA	TRBD2
TGTGCCAGCAGTTTGAGCGGCCAGGGGAATCAGCCCCAGCATTTT	CASSLSGQGNQPQHF	TRBV28	TRBJ1-5	once	NA
TGTGCCAGCAGGACAGGGCCTAATCAGCCCCAGCATTTT	CASRTGPNQPQHF	TRBV2	TRBJ1-5	NA	TRBD1
TGTGCCATCAGTGATAGTAACTCTGGGGCCAACGTCCTGACTTTC	CAISDSNSGANVLTF	TRBV10-3	TRBJ2-6	NA	NA
TGTGCCAGCAGCCTGACAGTCTCTGGAAACACCATATATTTT	CASSLTVSGNTIYF	TRBV25-1	TRBJ1-3	few	NA
TGTGCCAGCAACAGTGGACAGGGGGTGGAGTACTTC	CASNSGQGVEYF	TRBV27	TRBJ2-7	once	TRBD1
TGTGCCAGCAGCTTAGACGCCAGGTCCTATGGCTACACCTTC	CASSLDARSYGYTF	TRBV11-2	TRBJ1-2	NA	NA
TGTGCCAGCAGCTTAGGGCCCGGGGGTCGTGAAGCTTTCTTT	CASSLGPGGREAFF	TRBV11-3	TRBJ1-1	NA	NA
TGTGCCTGGAGTGTAAGGGGGAGGACCAAAAACATTCAGTACTTC	CAWSVRGRTKNIQYF	TRBV30	TRBJ2-4	NA	NA
TGTGCCAGCTCAGGGGATGTCGATCAGCCCCAGCATTTT	CASSGDVDQPQHF	TRBV18	TRBJ1-5	NA	NA
TGTGCCAGTAGTATAGCCCTGGGGCTAGCGGGAGTTGGGAGCTCCTACAATGAGCAGTTCTTC	CASSIALGLAGVGSSYNEQFF	TRBV19	TRBJ2-1	NA	TRBD2
TGTGCCAGCAGCTTGGACCGACTAGCGGGGAGCACAGATACGCAGTATTTT	CASSLDRLAGSTDTQYF	TRBV5-4	TRBJ2-3	NA	TRBD2
TGTGCCAGCAGCAACACAGACTACGAGCAGTACTTC	CASSNTDYEQYF	TRBV9	TRBJ2-7	NA	NA
TGTGCCAGTAGTGTGTCGCGCACAGATACGCAGTATTTT	CASSVSRTDTQYF	TRBV19	TRBJ2-3	NA	NA
TGCGCCAGCACCAGGACTAGCGGGAGCCGAGGTGAGCAGTTCTTC	CASTRTSGSRGEQFF	TRBV5-1	TRBJ2-1	NA	TRBD2
TGTGCCATCAGACGCGGGGACAGCCCTAATGAAAAACTGTTTTTT	CAIRRGDSPNEKLFF	TRBV10-3	TRBJ1-4	NA	TRBD1
TGTGCCACCCGTGGCGTCGGGGGGCGAGGCGGTACAGATACGCAGTATTTT	CATRGVGGRGGTDTQYF	TRBV19	TRBJ2-3	NA	NA
TGCGCCAGCAGCTTGGGGGGACTAGCGGGCCCCAGAGATACGCAGTATTTT	CASSLGGLAGPRDTQYF	TRBV5-1	TRBJ2-3	NA	TRBD2
TGTGCCAGCAGTTTATCAAGCGGGAGGGCCTACGAGCAGTACTTC	CASSLSSGRAYEQYF	TRBV27	TRBJ2-7	NA	TRBD2
TGTGCCAGCACCACATCGGGAGAGAGGCCGTACGAGCAGTACTTC	CASTTSGERPYEQYF	TRBV7-2	TRBJ2-7	NA	NA
TGTGCCAGCAGTCACAGGGATTCGTCAGAGACCCAGTACTTC	CASSHRDSSETQYF	TRBV9	TRBJ2-5	once	NA
TGTGCCAGCAGCAGAGACGTGGGGGCGGAGGAAAAACTGTTTTTT	CASSRDVGAEEKLFF	TRBV7-8	TRBJ1-4	NA	NA
TGTGCCAGCAGTTATGTCGTGAATCAGCCCCAGCATTTT	CASSYVVNQPQHF	TRBV6-6	TRBJ1-5	NA	NA
TGTGCCAGCAGCTTCGACAGGGGGCGCGCCGGGGAGCTGTTTTTT	CASSFDRGRAGELFF	TRBV11-1	TRBJ2-2	NA	TRBD1
TGTGCCAGCAGGTCAAGGGGCGTCAGCGGGCGGGAGCAGTTCTTC	CASRSRGVSGREQFF	TRBV5-6	TRBJ2-1	NA	NA
TGTGCCAGCAGTGGCACTAGCGGGAGTTGGAATGAGCAGTTCTTC	CASSGTSGSWNEQFF	TRBV25-1	TRBJ2-1	NA	TRBD2
TGTGCCAGCAGCTTAGGGGCCAGCAACAAAAACATTCAGTACTTC	CASSLGASNKNIQYF	TRBV7-3	TRBJ2-4	NA	NA
TGTGCCAGCAGCGTGTCCGGGTTTAACACCGGGGAGCTGTTTTTT	CASSVSGFNTGELFF	TRBV9	TRBJ2-2	NA	NA